This T cell receptor beta chain was captured by sequencing in a study of early T cells in non-severe SARS-CoV-2 infection. Per germline, CDR1 KGHSH and CDR2 LQKENI. Trimming took off 1 base at V and 5 bases at J, with 14 bases between the two ends. The CDR3 totals 15 residues. The sample holds many counts of this clonotype. Each single cDNA molecule received a unique molecular identifier. TCRdb itself ran the 5' RACE reads through MiXCR, one entry per CDR3 protein. The data contain roughly 40,000 distinct CDR3 sequences, 3% to 4% of them singletons. The sample comprised whole blood. The clonotype was recovered from an adult who was a healthcare worker with PCR-confirmed SARS-CoV-2 infection or an uninfected control (not recorded which). The chain combines TRBV18 with TRBJ2-5; tentatively, D is TRBD2 (7 bases). This CDR3 reads CASSPHAGAEETQYF. For the CDR3, the DNA is TGTGCCAGCTCACCACACGCGGGGGCGGAGGAGACCCAGTACTTC.